This paragraph covers one TCR beta chain sequence. Its antigen is not yet known. No much larger clone is present one base from it, and per-base qualities are unavailable. In total, 666 healthy bone marrow donors made up the cohort. All cohort members were sampled while nominally healthy, although unrecorded immune exposures were likely present. The donor was CMV seronegative and belonged to the group of 352 seronegative cohort members. A peripheral blood sample was provided by each donor, and peripheral blood mononuclear cells were used for TCR beta sequencing. The Qiagen DNeasy Blood Extraction Kit was used to extract genomic DNA from the blood cell samples. The data belong to a study of cytomegalovirus exposure and HLA in healthy donors (dated by TCRdb to 2016 to 2017). With regard to the full study: An earlier analysis of about 560 of the donors reported approximately 280 Gb of sequence data and 100 million to 120 million unique TCR beta sequences obtained from roughly 170 million T cells. Class I and class II HLA loci were covered by the typing at four-digit resolution. All discovery cohort repertoires had been generated using a single sequencing platform. Typing coverage varied by locus: roughly 620-630 donors for A, B, C, DRB1 and DQB1; roughly 510 for DQA1; about 570 for DPA1; roughly 450 for DPB1. In addition to the first cohort of 666 subjects, a separate validation cohort of 120 different subjects was used. Donor age, sex, ethnicity and CMV serostatus were compiled alongside the repertoire data. The study was designed to test whether signatures of past pathogen exposure could be identified by cataloging public T cell receptors. To predict cytomegalovirus infection status, the study combined high-throughput TCR immunosequencing, statistical association of individual TCRs with disease status, and machine learning. Rather than using new phenotypic data, the later analysis identified candidate immune exposures from TCR beta sequences and from how often those sequences occurred across donors. Of the 350 to 400 genotyped donors, 65% to 90% fell in the genetic ancestry cluster associated with self-reported Caucasian donors. In a later analysis, previously published TCR beta repertoires from roughly 710 donors were re-analyzed and high-resolution HLA genotyping was added so that TCR occurrence patterns could be studied. In an earlier analysis of roughly 540 of the donors, high-throughput TCR beta sequencing was used to judge whether each TCR beta V gene segment behaved as functional or pseudogenic. The study used immunosequencing to profile the T cell repertoires of 600 to 850 subjects and linked those repertoires to cytomegalovirus serostatus. Genome-wide SNP genotypes for about 60% of the roughly 700 donors were used in a later genetic analysis, which treated that subset as a discovery cohort. On average, 235,054 unique TCR beta nucleotide sequences were sequenced per donor among a few hundred genotyped donors of the cohort, with roughly 18% of those sequences being non-productive. An early release covering roughly 580 HLA-typed donors comprised roughly 300 gigabases of sequencing data and around 86 million unique TCR sequences. A few DR-DQ haplotypes were treated as single units for association and clustering because of strong linkage in the cohort.

Its CDR3 holds 14 amino acids, cysteine through phenylalanine. Of the read, only the CDR3 DNA is kept; its 42 bases are in frame from base 1. Trimming takes 2 bases off V and 5 bases off J; junction bases not matched to a gene: 2. Looking up the germline V gene yields CDR1 SGHTA and CDR2 FQGNSA. Libraries were prepared through the immunoSEQ multiplex PCR assay. For the multiplex PCR, a mixture combining 60 forward primers for TCR Vbeta segments and 13 reverse primers for TCR Jbeta segments was used. The CDR3 region of rearranged TCR beta genes was amplified from genomic DNA by a multiplex PCR assay. The amplified TCR beta libraries were sequenced on the Illumina HiSeq System as 87-base-pair reads. The authors processed their data as follows. In a later analysis, 70 million to 95 million unique TCR beta chains were counted across the roughly 610 repertoires, and around 11 million of these chains were shared by at least two donors. Raw reads were error-corrected and collapsed into unique sequences by a nearest-neighbor algorithm in which closely related sequences were merged to remove PCR and sequencing errors. CDR3 sequences were aligned to IMGT reference sequences to assign V, D and J gene segments. For a sequence to be retained, a match of at least six nucleotides to both a V gene segment and a J gene segment was required. Rearrangements were classified as productive when the CDR3 lacked stop codons and remained in frame with V and J, and all other rearrangements were classified as non-productive. Following IMGT convention, CDR3 was defined as the stretch from the second conserved V-encoded cysteine to the conserved J-encoded phenylalanine. Sequences without an unambiguous match to a single V gene segment were excluded from the earlier analysis of over 500 of the donors. An earlier analysis of a few hundred of the donors called V segments functional above 56.7% productive rearrangements and segregating when the between-donor standard deviation exceeded 5%. To diagnose cytomegalovirus status from the catalog of TCR beta chain sequences, a statistical classification framework was built. A later analysis assigned V and J genes by comparing TCR nucleotide sequences with IMGT/GENE-DB human TR gene sequences. Using the TCRdist pipeline, a later analysis assigned CDR3 sequences along with most-parsimonious VDJ recombination scenarios. A later analysis defined each TCR beta chain by its CDR3 amino acid sequence plus V-gene family, and excluded reads lacking a unique V-gene family. As a way to deal with suspected cross-contamination and a sequencing artifact, a later analysis dropped 592 nucleotide sequences that were highly shared and had low generation probability. For each public chain, a later analysis derived a clonal expansion index from normalized ranks of inferred template counts within each repertoire. In a later analysis, generation probabilities were computed using a VDJ recombination model fitted to out-of-frame rearrangements, and the results were checked against IGoR. Hypergeometric tests were used in a later analysis to score TCR-TCR, TCR-HLA and TCR-CMV co-occurrence, with a repertoire-size bias correction applied to the TCR pairs. False discovery rates were estimated in a later analysis by permuting HLA or CMV assignments 20 times. In a later analysis, co-occurring TCRs were grouped using DBSCAN, with TCRdist sequence similarity added in when clustering inside HLA-allele-positive subsets. For co-occurrence clustering, repertoires with fewer than 30,000 or more than 120,000 public chains were excluded, along with four to six repertoires with anomalous nucleotide sharing. TCRdb carries this immuneACCESS record with in-frame sequences only. Its versions omit some clonotypes, under half of them owing to an unresolved V gene in the studies checked, with the rest unexplained. V and J calls plus clone size are reproduced from that table; the DNA served to infer D and trimming. The sample records about 130,000 clones, around 82% of which are singletons. The ten largest clonotypes hold roughly 1.7% of the sample.

What the authors observed across the whole study: Because HLA typing was unavailable for some donors at each locus, only the typed subset was used in association tests. The study listed approximately 160 TCR beta chains as associated with cytomegalovirus. In a later analysis, HLA-associated TCR beta chains showed more clonal expansion and lower generation probabilities than non-associated chains that were equally common. The sequencing pipeline was judged likely to have produced a cluster of highly shared sequence variants as a technical artifact. A further reported finding was that TCR beta sequences accurately predicted the HLA-A and HLA-B alleles for most subjects in the first cohort. This cohort had only TCR beta chains sequenced, and the lack of alpha or paired-chain data limited which features could be detected. Some IMGT-functional V segments, including TRBV6-2 and TRBV6-3, could not be distinguished by the 87-base-pair reads and were therefore excluded. V-gene and J-gene trimming of TCR beta chains was associated with a missense DCLRE1C variant in a later genetic analysis, and the association was replicated in an independent cohort. A later analysis found that TCR association rates varied across HLA loci, with DRB1 alleles showing the most associated TCRs and HLA-C alleles the fewest. Broadly in line with IMGT annotations, most TCR beta V segments showed up in productive rearrangements about 87% or about 30% of the time in an earlier analysis of 587 of the donors. Compared with the approximately 700-donor mean, donors in an Asian-associated ancestry cluster had fewer N-insertions in productive TCRs, according to a later genetic analysis. Because counts were too low, approximately 15 rarely observed V segments, including chromosome 9 orphons, were excluded from the earlier analysis of several hundred of the donors. Roughly uniform sequencing depth across donors was assumed in presence/absence analyses, although this assumption may not hold. Most CMV-associated TCR beta chains appeared to be HLA-restricted in a later analysis, and the HLA associations seemed to be driven largely by CMV exposure. According to a later analysis, parvovirus B19, influenza, CMV and Epstein-Barr virus appeared linked to several top co-occurrence clusters. The classifier was reported to diagnose cytomegalovirus status with high specificity and sensitivity in both the original cohort and the validation cohort. For the cohort, immune exposure information was limited to CMV serostatus. Linkage disequilibrium might explain the correlated functional status among segregating V segments, but an unknown experimental factor could not be ruled out. Three of the identified cytomegalovirus-associated TCR beta chains were confirmed in vitro to be specific for cytomegalovirus antigens. While some public TCRs were present in many individuals, most TCR sequences turned up only very rarely across donors. According to the authors, the approach could potentially be generalized to other disease states and immunological phenotypes. Strong co-occurrence of HLA alleles, especially DR and DQ, made assigning TCR associations to individual alleles difficult. At a false discovery rate of 0.05, a later analysis linked 15,000 to 20,000 TCR beta sequences to specific HLA alleles.

What was sequenced was PBMCs. The sequence joins TRBV7-2 to TRBJ2-1; 8 bases in the middle match TRBD1. The receptor was derived from a boy aged 5-17 years in good health and CMV-seronegative. The DNA reads TGTGCCAGCAGCTTAAACAGGGGGGACAATGAGCAGTTCTTC. It is translated as CASSLNRGDNEQFF.